This T cell receptor (beta chain) was sequenced during a study of blood T cells in healthy people across ages. For this clonotype: The antigen remains unidentified.

Study-level points and caveats: Donor CMV status was unknown, possibly confounding expanded clonotype changes.

Extractions gave at least 6 micrograms of total RNA per sample. Alongside a J-beta primer mix, a sample-barcoded 5' primer served in a second PCR lasting about 7 to 11 cycles. One entry per CDR3 protein results from TCRdb running MiXCR on the 5' RACE reads. This table has some 1.4 million distinct CDR3 sequences, about 40% appearing once. The CDR3 runs to 18 residues. The V and J ends lost 6 bases and 7 bases, in that order; junction bases with no gene match: 19. Germline values: CDR1 LNHDA, CDR2 SQIVND (reference sequence). This chain uses TRBV19 with TRBJ2-1, with TRBD2 identical over 9 bases. The sequenced sample was blood. This receptor was identified in a woman aged 18-29 years in good health. The CDR3 protein is CASSPPVFSGSTQNEQFF. The CDR3 DNA follows: TGTGCCAGTAGCCCCCCGGTTTTTAGCGGGAGTACGCAAAATGAGCAGTTCTTC.